The T cell receptor (beta chain) described here comes from a study of CD8 T cells in ankylosing spondylitis. Study outcomes and limitations: Ankylosing spondylitis blood seemed to carry a telltale TCR beta motif made of roughly eight highly homologous variants.

The sample holds many counts of this clonotype. Its antigen is not identified. TCRdb re-derived calls from the 5' RACE reads in MiXCR, one entry per CDR3 protein. The sample yields about 92,000 distinct CDR3 sequences, about 9.1% seen once. The origin of this receptor is a male donor with ankylosing spondylitis or in good health (not recorded which). What was sequenced was blood, either unsorted or a sorted T cell fraction (not recorded which).

CDR3 DNA: TGCAGTGCTAGAGGGTCTAGCGGTTACTACGAGCAGTACTTC. This gives the protein CSARGSSGYYEQYF. The chain couples TRBV20-1 to TRBJ2-7; 7 nucleotides align to TRBD2. Per germline, CDR1 DFQATT and CDR2 SNEGSKA (reference sequence). V shed 1 base and J 3 bases; nucleotides not matched to a gene: 6. The CDR3 is 14 amino acids.